The source of this TCR beta chain is a study of quantifying T cell responses using KT2 cells. Study background: RNA was reverse transcribed with TCR alpha and beta constant-region primers. The second PCR was a qPCR stopped at a predetermined fluorescence threshold.

Each cDNA got a UMI-containing oligo ligated at its 3' end. An equimolar mix of RC1.1 and RC1.2 primed the beta chain across TRBC1 and TRBC2. TCRdb recomputed calls from the UMI-ligation and nested PCR reads with MiXCR, one row per CDR3 protein. The sample contains 45,000 to 65,000 distinct CDR3 sequences, over 9% of which appear only once. The clonotype comes from a human donor. The sequenced sample consisted of PBMCs spiked with cells of the T cell clone KT2.

In DNA form, the CDR3 reads TGTGCCAGCAGTTCCTTGACAGGGTTCACTGAAGCTTTCTTT. Translation: CASSSLTGFTEAFF. The V call is TRBV27, the J call TRBJ1-1; the match to TRBD1 covers 7 bases. The V segment lost 4 bases and the J segment 4 bases; nucleotides outside the gene matches: 6. CDR3 length equals 14 residues. Germline CDR1 and CDR2: MNHEY and SMNVEV (reference sequence).